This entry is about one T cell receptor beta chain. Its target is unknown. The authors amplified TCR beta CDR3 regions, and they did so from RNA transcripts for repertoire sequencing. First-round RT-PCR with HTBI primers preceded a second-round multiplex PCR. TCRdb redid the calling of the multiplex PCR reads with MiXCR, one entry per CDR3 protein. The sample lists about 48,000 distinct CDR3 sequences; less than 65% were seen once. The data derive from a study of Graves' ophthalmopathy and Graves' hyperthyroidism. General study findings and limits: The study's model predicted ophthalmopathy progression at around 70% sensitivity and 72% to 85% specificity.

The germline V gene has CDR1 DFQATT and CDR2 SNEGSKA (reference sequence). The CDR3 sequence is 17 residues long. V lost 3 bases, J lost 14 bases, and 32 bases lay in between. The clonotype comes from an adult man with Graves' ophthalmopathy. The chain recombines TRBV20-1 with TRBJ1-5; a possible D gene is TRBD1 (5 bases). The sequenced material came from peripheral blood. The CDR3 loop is CSARRTSGMGPSDNEHF. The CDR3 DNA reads TGCAGTGCTAGGCGGACTAGCGGGATGGGACCTTCAGACAATGAGCATTTT.